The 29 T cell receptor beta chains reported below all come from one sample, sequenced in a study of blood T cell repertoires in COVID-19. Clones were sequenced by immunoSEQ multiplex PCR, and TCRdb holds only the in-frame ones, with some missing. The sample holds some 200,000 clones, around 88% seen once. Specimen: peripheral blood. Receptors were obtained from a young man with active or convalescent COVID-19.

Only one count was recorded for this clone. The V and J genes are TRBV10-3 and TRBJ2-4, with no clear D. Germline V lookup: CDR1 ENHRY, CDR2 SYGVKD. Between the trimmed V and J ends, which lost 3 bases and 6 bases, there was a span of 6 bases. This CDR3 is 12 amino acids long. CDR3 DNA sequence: TGTGCCATCAGTGATGGCAGAAACATTCAGTACTTC. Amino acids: CAISDGRNIQYF.

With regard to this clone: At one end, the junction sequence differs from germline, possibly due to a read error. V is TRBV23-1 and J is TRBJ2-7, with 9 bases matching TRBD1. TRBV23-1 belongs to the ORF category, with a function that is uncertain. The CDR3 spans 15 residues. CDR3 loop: CARSAKRDRAVLGLF. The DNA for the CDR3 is TGCGCCAGAAGCGCCAAACGGGACAGGGCCGTCTTGGGGCTCTTC.

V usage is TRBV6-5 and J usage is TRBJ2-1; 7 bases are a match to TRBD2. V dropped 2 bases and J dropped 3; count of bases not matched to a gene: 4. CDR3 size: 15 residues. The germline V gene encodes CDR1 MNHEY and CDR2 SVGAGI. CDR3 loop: CASSYGRAVYNEQFF. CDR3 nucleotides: TGTGCCAGCAGTTACGGGAGGGCCGTCTACAATGAGCAGTTCTTC.

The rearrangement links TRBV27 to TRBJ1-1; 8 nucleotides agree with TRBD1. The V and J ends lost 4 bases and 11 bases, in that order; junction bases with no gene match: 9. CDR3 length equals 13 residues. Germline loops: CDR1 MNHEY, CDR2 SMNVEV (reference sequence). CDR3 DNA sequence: TGTGCCAGCAGTTACACAGGGGGTGGCAGTGCTTTCTTT. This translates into CASSYTGGGSAFF.

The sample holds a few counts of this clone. Written as DNA, the CDR3 is TGTGCCAGCAGCTTGAGCCGGGAGTACGAGCAGTACTTC. This sequence encodes CASSLSREYEQYF. V gene TRBV7-2 combines with J gene TRBJ2-7; D perhaps matches TRBD2 (6 bases). The CDR3 spans 13 residues. Germline V CDR1 and CDR2: SGHTA, FQGNSA. Deletions cut 3 bases from V and 4 bases from J, with 10 bases between.

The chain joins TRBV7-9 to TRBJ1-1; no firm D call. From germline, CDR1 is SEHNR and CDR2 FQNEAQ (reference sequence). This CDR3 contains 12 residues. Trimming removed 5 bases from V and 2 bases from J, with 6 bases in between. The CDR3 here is CASSLSNTEAFF. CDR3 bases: TGTGCCAGCAGCCTATCAAACACTGAAGCTTTCTTT.

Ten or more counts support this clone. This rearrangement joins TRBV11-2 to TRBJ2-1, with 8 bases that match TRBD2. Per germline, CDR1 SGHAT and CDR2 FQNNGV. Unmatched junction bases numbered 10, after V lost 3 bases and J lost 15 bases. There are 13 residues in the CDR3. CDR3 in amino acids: CASSLGLGGLGFF. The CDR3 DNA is TGTGCCAGCAGCTTGGGGCTTGGGGGACTAGGGTTCTTC.

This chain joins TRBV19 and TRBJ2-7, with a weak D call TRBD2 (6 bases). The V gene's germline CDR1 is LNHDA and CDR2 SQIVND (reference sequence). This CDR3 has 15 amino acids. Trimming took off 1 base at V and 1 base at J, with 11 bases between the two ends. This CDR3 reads CASSIGVGGSYEQYF. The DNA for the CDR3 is TGTGCCAGTAGTATAGGGGTTGGAGGGTCCTACGAGCAGTACTTC.

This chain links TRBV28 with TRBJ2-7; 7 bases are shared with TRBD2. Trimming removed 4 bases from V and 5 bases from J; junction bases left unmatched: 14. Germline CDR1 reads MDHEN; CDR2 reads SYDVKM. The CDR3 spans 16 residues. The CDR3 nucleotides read TGTGCCAGCAGTTCCCACTTAGGAGCGGGACGCAACGAGCAGTACTTC. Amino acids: CASSSHLGAGRNEQYF.

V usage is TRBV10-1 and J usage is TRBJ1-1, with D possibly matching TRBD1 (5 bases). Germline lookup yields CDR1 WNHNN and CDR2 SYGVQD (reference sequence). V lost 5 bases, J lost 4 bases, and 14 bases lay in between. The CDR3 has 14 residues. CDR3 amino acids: CASSLGGSVTEAFF. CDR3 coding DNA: TGCGCCAGCAGTCTCGGGGGGTCGGTCACTGAAGCTTTCTTT.

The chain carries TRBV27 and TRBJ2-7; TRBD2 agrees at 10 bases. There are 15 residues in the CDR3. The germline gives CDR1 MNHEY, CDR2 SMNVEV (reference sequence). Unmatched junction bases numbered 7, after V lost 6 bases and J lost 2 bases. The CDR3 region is CASSLYTSGTYEQYF. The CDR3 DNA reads TGTGCCAGCAGCCTTTATACTAGCGGGACCTACGAGCAGTACTTC.

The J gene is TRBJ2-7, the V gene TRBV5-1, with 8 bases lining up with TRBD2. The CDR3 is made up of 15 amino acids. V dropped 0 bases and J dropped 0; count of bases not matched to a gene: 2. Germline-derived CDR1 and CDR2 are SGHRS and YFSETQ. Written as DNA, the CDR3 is TGCGCCAGCAGCTTGGTGGGGACTAGCTCCTACGAGCAGTACTTC. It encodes CASSLVGTSSYEQYF.

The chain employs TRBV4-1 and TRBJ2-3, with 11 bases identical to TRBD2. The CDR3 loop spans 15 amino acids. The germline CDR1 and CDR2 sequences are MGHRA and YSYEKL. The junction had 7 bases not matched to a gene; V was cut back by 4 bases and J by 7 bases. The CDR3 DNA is TGCGCCAGCAGCCCGGGACTAGCGGACTTCCATACGCAGTATTTT. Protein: CASSPGLADFHTQYF.

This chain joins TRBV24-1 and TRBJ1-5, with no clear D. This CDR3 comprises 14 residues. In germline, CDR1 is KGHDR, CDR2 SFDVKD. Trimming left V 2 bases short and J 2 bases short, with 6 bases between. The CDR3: CATSDSRGNQPQHF. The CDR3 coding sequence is TGTGCCACCAGTGATTCGAGGGGCAATCAGCCCCAGCATTTT.

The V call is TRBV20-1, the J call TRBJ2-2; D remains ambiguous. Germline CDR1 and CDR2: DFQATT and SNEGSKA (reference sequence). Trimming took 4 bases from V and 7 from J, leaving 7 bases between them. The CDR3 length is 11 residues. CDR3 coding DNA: TGCAGTGCTACAGATCTCGGGGAGCTGTTTTTT. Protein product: CSATDLGELFF.

The CDR3 is CASSAARGPEQYF. CDR3 coding DNA: TGTGCCAGCAGCGCGGCCAGGGGGCCCGAGCAGTACTTC. J is TRBJ2-7 and V is TRBV4-2; 8 nucleotides line up with TRBD1. With 5 bases clipped from V and 6 bases from J, the junction kept 6 bases outside the gene matches. CDR1 and CDR2 from the germline V gene are LGHNA and YNFKEQ. The CDR3 has 13 residues.

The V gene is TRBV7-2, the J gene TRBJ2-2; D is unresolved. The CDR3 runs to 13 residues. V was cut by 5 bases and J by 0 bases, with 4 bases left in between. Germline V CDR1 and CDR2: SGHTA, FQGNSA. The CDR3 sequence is CASSITNTGELFF. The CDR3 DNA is TGTGCCAGCAGCATTACGAACACCGGGGAGCTGTTTTTT.

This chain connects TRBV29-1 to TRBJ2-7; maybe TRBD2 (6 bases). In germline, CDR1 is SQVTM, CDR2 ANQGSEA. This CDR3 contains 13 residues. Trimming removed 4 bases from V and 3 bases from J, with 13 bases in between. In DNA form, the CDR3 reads TGCAGCGTTGTCCGCTTGGGGGGCTACGAGCAGTACTTC. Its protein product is CSVVRLGGYEQYF.

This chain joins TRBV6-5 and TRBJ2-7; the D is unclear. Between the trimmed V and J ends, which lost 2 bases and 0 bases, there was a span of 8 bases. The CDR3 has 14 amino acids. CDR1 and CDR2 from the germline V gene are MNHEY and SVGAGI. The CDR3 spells CASSYDFSSYEQYF. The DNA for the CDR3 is TGTGCCAGCAGTTACGACTTTTCCTCCTACGAGCAGTACTTC.

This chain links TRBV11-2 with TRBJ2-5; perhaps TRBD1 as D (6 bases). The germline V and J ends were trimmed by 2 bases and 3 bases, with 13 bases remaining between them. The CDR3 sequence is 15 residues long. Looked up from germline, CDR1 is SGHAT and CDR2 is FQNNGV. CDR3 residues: CASSLIGRTEETQYF. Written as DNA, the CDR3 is TGTGCCAGCAGCTTAATCGGCCGGACAGAAGAGACCCAGTACTTC.

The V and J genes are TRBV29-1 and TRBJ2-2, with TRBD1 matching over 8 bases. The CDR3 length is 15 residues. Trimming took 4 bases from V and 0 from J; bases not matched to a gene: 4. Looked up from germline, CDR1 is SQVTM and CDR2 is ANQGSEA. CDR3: CSVVGDRPNTGELFF. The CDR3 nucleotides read TGCAGCGTTGTGGGGGACAGGCCGAACACCGGGGAGCTGTTTTTT.

The CDR3 region has the DNA TGTGCCAGCAGTTCACTAGAGTTTGGGGAGCAGTTCTTC. Protein sequence: CASSSLEFGEQFF. The rearrangement links TRBV27 to TRBJ2-1; D might be TRBD2 (5 bases). From germline, CDR1 is MNHEY and CDR2 SMNVEV (reference sequence). There are 13 residues in the CDR3. Deletions cut 4 bases from V and 10 bases from J, with 14 bases between.

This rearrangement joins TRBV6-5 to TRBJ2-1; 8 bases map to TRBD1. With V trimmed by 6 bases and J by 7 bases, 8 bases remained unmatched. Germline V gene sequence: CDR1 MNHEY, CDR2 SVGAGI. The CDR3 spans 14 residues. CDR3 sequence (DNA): TGTGCCAGCAGGGGGACAGGCCGACGGAATGAGCAGTTCTTC. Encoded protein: CASRGTGRRNEQFF.

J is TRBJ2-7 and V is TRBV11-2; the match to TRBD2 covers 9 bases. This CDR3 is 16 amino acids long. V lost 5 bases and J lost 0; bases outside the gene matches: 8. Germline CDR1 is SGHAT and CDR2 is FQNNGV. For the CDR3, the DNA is TGTGCCAGCAGCCCCAGACTAGCGGCCGACTCCTACGAGCAGTACTTC. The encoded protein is CASSPRLAADSYEQYF. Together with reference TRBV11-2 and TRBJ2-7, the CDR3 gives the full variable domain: EAGVAQSPRYKIIEKRQSVAFWCNPISGHATLYWYQQILGQGPKLLIQFQNNGVVDDSQLPKDRFSAERLKGVDSTLKIQPAKLEDSAVYLCASSPRLAADSYEQYFGPGTRLTVT.

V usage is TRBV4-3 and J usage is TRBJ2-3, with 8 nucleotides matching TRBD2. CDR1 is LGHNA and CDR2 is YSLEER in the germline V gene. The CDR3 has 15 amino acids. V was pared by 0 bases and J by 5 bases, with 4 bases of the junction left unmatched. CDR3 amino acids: CASSQEGLGVDTQYF. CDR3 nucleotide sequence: TGCGCCAGCAGCCAAGAGGGACTAGGAGTAGATACGCAGTATTTT.

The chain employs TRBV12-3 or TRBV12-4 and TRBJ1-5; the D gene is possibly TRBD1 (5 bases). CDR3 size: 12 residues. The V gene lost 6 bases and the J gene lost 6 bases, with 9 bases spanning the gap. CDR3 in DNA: TGTGCCAGCAGGAATACAGGTCAGCCCCAGCATTTT. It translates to CASRNTGQPQHF.

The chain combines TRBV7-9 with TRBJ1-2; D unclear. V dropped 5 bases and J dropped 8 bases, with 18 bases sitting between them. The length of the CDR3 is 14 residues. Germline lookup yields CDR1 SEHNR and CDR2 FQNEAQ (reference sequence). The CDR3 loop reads CASSEVGLRRGYTF. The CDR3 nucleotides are TGTGCCAGCAGCGAGGTCGGACTTCGCAGGGGCTACACCTTC.

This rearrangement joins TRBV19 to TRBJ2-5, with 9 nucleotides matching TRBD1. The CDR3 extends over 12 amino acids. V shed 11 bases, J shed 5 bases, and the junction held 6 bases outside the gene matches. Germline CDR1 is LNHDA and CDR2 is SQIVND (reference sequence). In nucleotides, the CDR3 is TGTGCCTCGGGACAGGGATGGGAGACCCAGTACTTC. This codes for CASGQGWETQYF. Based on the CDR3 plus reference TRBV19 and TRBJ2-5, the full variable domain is DGGITQSPKYLFRKEGQNVTLSCEQNLNHDAMYWYRQDPGQGLRLIYYSQIVNDFQKGDIAEGYSVSREKKESFPLTVTSAQKNPTAFYLCASGQGWETQYFGPGTRLLVL.

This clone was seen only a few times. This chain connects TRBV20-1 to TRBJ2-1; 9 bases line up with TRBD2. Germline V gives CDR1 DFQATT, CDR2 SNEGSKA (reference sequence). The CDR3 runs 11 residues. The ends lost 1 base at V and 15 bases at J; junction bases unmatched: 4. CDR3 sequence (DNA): TGCAGTGCTAGAGTTACGCGGGAGGGGTTCTTC. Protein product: CSARVTREGFF.